This TCR beta chain was identified in a study of T cells in Graves' hyperthyroidism and ophthalmopathy. Study-level points and caveats: Most thyroid clonotypes expanded above 0.001 appeared in blood too.

It was uncontrolled infection, other autoimmune disease, pregnancy or lactation that excluded patients. Clinicians diagnosed patients from clinical symptoms, serum thyroxine and TRAb, thyroid ultrasound and orbital computed tomography. The CDR3 runs to 12 residues. CDR1 is MNHNS, CDR2 SASEGT, per germline. V lost 6 bases, J lost 2 bases, and 7 bases lay in between. From RNA transcripts, TCR beta CDR3 regions were amplified. Researchers ran a first-round RT-PCR on the TCR CDR3 using the HTBI primer set. TCRdb re-analysed the multiplex PCR reads in MiXCR, keeping a single row per CDR3 protein. The profile covers 500,000 to 650,000 distinct CDR3 sequences, with approximately 17% appearing a single time and about 16% taken by the ten largest. This clonotype has ten or more counts. Its target is unknown.

Sequences were obtained from blood. The chain combines TRBV6-1 with TRBJ1-1, with unresolved D. The TCR sequence derives from a woman under 30 with Graves' ophthalmopathy. The CDR3: CASSAFNTEAFF. The CDR3 coding sequence is TGTGCCAGCAGCGCCTTTAACACTGAAGCTTTCTTT.